This TCR beta chain was obtained from a study of T cell responses to AZD1222 COVID-19 vaccine. Study-wide points: Receipt of two AZD1222 doses was followed by a rise in Spike-specific TCR breadth and depth. Reports say nearly half of spike-specific TCRs go after unmutated variant regions.

Concerning this clone: What it binds is not known.

Trimming pared 6 bases from V and 4 bases from J, leaving 16 bases between. CDR3 length equals 14 residues. Germline values: CDR1 ENHRY, CDR2 SYGVKD. Repertoires were generated with immunoSEQ multiplex PCR, while TCRdb's copy carries only in-frame clones and drops some. The table has some 120,000 clones, approximately 90% seen once. J is TRBJ2-7 and V is TRBV10-3, with a tentative D call TRBD2 (5 bases). This sample comprised peripheral blood, obtained on day 0 of AZD1222 vaccination. The sequence was obtained from an adult in good health. CDR3 in DNA: TGTGCCATCAGACCCTCAGCGGAGCCTTACGAGCAGTACTTC. Protein sequence: CAIRPSAEPYEQYF.